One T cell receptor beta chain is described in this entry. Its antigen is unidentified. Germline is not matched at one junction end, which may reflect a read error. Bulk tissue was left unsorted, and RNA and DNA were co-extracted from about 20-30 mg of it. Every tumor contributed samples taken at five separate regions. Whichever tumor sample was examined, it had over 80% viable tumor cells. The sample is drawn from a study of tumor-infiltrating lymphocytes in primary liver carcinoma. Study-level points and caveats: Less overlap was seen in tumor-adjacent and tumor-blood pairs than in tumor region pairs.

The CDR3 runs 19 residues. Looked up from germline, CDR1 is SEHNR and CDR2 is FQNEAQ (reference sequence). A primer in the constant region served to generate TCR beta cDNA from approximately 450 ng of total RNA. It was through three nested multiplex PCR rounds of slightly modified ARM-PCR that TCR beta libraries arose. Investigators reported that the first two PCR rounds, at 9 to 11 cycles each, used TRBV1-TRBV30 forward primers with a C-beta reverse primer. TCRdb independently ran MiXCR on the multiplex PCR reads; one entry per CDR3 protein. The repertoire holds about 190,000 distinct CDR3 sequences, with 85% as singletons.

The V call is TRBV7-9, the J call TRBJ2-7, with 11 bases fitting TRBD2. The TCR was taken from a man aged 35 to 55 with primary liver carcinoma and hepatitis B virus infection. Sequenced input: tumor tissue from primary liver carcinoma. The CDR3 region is CTSSLISTSGMPSSYEQYF. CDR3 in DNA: TGTACCAGCAGCTTAATCTCGACTAGCGGGATGCCCAGCTCCTATGAGCAGTACTTC.